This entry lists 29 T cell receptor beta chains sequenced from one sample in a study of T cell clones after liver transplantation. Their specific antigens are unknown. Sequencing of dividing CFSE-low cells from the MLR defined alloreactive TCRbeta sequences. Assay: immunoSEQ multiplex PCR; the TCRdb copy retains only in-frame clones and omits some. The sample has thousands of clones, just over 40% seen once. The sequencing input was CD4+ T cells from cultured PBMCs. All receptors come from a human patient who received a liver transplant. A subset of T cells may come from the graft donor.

The CDR3 bases are TGCGCCAGCAGTGAATCCACGGCGGGAGGGCCGGTTGAGCAGTTCTTC. It is translated as CASSESTAGGPVEQFF. This chain connects TRBV10-1 to TRBJ2-1; 9 bases align to TRBD2. Germline V gene data show CDR1 as WNHNN and CDR2 as SYGVQD (reference sequence). The CDR3 loop spans 16 amino acids. The J segment lost 9 bases and the V segment lost 3 bases, leaving 12 bases of the junction unmatched.

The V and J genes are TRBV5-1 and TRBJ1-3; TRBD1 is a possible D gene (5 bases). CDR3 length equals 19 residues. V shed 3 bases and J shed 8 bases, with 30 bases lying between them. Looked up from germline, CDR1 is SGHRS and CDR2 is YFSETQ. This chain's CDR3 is CASSSLGGEPGDRGDTIYF. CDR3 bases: TGCGCCAGCAGCTCGCTCGGAGGGGAGCCGGGAGACAGAGGAGACACCATATATTTT.

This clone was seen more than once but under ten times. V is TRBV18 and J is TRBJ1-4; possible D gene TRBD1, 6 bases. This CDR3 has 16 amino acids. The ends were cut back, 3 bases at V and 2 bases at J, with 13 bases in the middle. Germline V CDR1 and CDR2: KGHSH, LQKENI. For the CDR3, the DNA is TGTGCCAGCTCACCCCAGATGAGGGGGACTAATGAAAAACTGTTTTTT. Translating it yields CASSPQMRGTNEKLFF. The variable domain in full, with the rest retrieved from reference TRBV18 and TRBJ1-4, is NAGVMQNPRHLVRRRGQEARLRCSPMKGHSHVYWYRQLPEEGLKFMVYLQKENIIDESGMPKERFSAEFPKEGPSILRIQQVVRGDSAAYFCASSPQMRGTNEKLFFGSGTQLSVL.

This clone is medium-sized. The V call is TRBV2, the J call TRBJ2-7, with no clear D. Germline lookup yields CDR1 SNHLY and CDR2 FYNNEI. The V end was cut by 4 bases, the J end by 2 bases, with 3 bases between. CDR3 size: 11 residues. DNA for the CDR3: TGTGCCAGCAGTGTCCCCTACGAGCAGTACTTC. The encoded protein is CASSVPYEQYF.

For the CDR3, the DNA is TGTGCCAGCAGCTTAAATAGAGGGACCCAGTACTTC. Translation: CASSLNRGTQYF. The chain combines TRBV11-2 with TRBJ2-5; D not resolved. This CDR3 has 12 amino acids. V lost 2 bases and J lost 7, with 8 bases in between. CDR1 is SGHAT, CDR2 FQNNGV, per germline.

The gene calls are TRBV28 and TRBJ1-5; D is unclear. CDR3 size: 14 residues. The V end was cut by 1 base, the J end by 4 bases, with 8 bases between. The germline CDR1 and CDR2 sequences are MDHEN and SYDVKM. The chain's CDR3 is CASSLYGLNQPQHF. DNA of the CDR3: TGTGCCAGCAGTTTATATGGACTGAATCAGCCCCAGCATTTT.

The CDR3 DNA sequence: TGCGCCAGCAGCCAAGGTCTCAGGAACACTGAAGCTTTCTTT. Residues: CASSQGLRNTEAFF. This chain connects TRBV4-1 to TRBJ1-1; D not resolved. The CDR3 spans 14 residues. V lost 1 base to trimming and J lost 1 base, with 7 bases between them. Germline lookup yields CDR1 MGHRA and CDR2 YSYEKL.

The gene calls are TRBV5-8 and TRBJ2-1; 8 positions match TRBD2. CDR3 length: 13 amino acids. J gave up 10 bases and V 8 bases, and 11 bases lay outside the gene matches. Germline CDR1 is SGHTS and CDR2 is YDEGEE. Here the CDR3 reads CARSCGLAREQFF. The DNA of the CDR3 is TGTGCCAGAAGTTGTGGACTAGCTAGGGAGCAGTTCTTC.

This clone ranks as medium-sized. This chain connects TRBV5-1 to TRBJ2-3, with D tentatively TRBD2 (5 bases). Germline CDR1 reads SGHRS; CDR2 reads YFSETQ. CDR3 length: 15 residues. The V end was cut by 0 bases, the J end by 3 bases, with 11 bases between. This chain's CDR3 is CASSLEEGRTDTQYF. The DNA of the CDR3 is TGCGCCAGCAGCTTGGAAGAGGGCCGTACAGATACGCAGTATTTT.

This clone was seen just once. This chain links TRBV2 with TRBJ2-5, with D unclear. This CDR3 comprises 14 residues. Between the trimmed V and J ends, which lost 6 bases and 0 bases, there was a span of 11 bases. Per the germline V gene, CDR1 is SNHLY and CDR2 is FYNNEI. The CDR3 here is CASSGFTYQETQYF. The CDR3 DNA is TGTGCCAGCAGCGGGTTCACGTACCAAGAGACCCAGTACTTC.

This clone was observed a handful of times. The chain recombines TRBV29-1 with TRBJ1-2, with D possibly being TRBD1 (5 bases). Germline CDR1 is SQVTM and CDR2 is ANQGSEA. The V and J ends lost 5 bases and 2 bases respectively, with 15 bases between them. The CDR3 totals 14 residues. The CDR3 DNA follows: TGCAGCGTTTCTGGGGGAGGGATAAACTATGGCTACACCTTC. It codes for CSVSGGGINYGYTF.

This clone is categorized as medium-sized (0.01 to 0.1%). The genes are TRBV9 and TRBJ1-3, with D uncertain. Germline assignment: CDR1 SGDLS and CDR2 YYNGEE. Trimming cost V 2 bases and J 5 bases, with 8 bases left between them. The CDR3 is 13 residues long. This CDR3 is CASSVADRNTIYF. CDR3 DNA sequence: TGTGCCAGCAGCGTCGCCGACCGAAACACCATATATTTT.

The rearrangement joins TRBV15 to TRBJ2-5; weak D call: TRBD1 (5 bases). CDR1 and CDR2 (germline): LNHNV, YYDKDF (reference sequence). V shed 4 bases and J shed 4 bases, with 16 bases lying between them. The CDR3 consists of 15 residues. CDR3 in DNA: TGTGCCACCAGCAACCTACTCGACAGTCGAGAGACCCAGTACTTC. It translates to CATSNLLDSRETQYF. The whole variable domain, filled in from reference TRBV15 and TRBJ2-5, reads DAMVIQNPRYQVTQFGKPVTLSCSQTLNHNVMYWYQQKSSQAPKLLFHYYDKDFNNEADTPDNFQSRRPNTSFCFLDIRSPGLGDTAMYLCATSNLLDSRETQYFGPGTRLLVL.

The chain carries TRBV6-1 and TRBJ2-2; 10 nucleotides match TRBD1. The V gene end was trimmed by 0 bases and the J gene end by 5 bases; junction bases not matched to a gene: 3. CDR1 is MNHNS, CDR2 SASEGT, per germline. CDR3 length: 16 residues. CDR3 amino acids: CASSEAGTGVTGELFF. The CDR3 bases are TGTGCCAGCAGTGAAGCCGGGACAGGGGTGACCGGGGAGCTGTTTTTT.

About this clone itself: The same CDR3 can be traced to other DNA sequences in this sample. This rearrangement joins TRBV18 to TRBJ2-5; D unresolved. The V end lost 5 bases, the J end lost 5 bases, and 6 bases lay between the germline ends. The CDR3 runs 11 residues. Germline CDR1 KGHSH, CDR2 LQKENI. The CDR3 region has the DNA TGTGCCAGCTCAGTTCAGGAGACCCAGTACTTC. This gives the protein CASSVQETQYF.

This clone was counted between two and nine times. The CDR3 loop reads CASSPGTGSYNEQFF. The DNA of the CDR3 is TGTGCCAGCAGCCCCGGGACAGGGTCCTACAATGAGCAGTTCTTC. The J gene is TRBJ2-1, the V gene TRBV5-6, with 9 bases identical to TRBD1. The V gene end was trimmed by 4 bases and the J gene end by 1 base; junction bases not matched to a gene: 3. The V gene's germline CDR1 is SGHDT and CDR2 YYEEEE. This CDR3 has 15 residues.

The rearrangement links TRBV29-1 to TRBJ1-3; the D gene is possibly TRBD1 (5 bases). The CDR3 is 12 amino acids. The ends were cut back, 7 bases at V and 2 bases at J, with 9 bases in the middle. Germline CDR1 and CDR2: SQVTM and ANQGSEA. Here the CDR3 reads CSGQGPGNTIYF. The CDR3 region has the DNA TGCAGCGGTCAGGGACCTGGAAACACCATATATTTT.

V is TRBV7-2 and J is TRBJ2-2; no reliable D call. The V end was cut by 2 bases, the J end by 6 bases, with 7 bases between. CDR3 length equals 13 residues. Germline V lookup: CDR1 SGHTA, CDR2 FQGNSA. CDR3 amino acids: CASSLNMAGELFF. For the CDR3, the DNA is TGTGCCAGCAGCTTAAATATGGCCGGGGAGCTGTTTTTT.

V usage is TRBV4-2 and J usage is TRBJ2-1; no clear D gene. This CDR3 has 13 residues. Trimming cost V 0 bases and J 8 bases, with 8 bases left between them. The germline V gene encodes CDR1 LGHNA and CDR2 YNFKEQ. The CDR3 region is CASSQDPEYEQFF. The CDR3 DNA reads TGTGCCAGCAGCCAAGATCCTGAGTATGAGCAGTTCTTC.

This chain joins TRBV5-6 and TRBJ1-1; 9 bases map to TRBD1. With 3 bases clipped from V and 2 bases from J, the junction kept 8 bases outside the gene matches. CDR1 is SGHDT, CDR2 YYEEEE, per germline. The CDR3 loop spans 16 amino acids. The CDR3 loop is CASSSTGGQFNTEAFF. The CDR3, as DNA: TGTGCCAGCAGCTCGACAGGGGGTCAATTTAACACTGAAGCTTTCTTT.

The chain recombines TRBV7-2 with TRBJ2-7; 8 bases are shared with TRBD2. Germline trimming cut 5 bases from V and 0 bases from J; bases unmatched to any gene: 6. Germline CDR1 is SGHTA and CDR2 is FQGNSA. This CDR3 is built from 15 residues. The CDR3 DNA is TGTGCCAGCAGCCGCCCGACTAGCGCCTCCTACGAGCAGTACTTC. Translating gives CASSRPTSASYEQYF. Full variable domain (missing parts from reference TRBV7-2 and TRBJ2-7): GAGVSQSPSNKVTEKGKDVELRCDPISGHTALYWYRQSLGQGLEFLIYFQGNSAPDKSGLPSDRFSAERTGGSVSTLTIQRTQQEDSAVYLCASSRPTSASYEQYFGPGTRLTVT.

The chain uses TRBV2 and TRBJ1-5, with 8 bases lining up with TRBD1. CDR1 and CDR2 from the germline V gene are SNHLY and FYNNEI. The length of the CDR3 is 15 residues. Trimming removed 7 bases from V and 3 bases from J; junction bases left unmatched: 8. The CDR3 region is CASTAGQADNQPQHF. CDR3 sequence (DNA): TGTGCCAGCACTGCGGGACAGGCTGACAATCAGCCCCAGCATTTT.

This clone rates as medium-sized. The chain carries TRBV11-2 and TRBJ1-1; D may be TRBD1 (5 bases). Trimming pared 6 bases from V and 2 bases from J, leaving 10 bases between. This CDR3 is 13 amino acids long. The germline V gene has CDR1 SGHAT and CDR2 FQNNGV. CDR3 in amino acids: CASRFRVNTEAFF. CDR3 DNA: TGTGCCAGCAGATTCAGGGTCAACACTGAAGCTTTCTTT.

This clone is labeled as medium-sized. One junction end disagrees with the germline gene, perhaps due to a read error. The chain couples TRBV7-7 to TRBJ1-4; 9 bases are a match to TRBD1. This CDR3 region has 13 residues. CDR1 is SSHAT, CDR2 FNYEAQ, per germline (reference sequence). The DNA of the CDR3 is TGTGCTAGCAGCCCGGGACAGGGTGAAAAACTGTTTTTT. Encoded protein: CASSPGQGEKLFF. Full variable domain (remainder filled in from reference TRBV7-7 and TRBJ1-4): GAGVSQSPRYKVTKRGQDVTLRCDPISSHATLYWYQQALGQGPEFLTYFNYEAQPDKSGLPSDRFSAERPEGSISTLTIQRTEQRDSAMYRCASSPGQGEKLFFGSGTQLSVL.

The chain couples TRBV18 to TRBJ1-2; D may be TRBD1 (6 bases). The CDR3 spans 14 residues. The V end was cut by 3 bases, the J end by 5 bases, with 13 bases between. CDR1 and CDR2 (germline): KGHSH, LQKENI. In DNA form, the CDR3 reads TGTGCCAGCTCACCGAGGACAGAACCTTATGGCTACACCTTC. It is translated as CASSPRTEPYGYTF.

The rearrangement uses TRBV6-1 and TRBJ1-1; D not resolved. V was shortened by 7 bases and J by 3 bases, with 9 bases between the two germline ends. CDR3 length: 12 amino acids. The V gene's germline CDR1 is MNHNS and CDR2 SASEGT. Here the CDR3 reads CASNFGDTEAFF. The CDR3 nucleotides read TGTGCCAGCAATTTTGGGGACACTGAAGCTTTCTTT.

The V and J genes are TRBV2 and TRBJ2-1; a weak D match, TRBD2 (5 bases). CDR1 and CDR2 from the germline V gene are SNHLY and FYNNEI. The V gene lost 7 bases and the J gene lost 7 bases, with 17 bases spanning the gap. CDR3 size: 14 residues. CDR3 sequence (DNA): TGTGCCAGCATTATAGGACCCCCGGGGAATGAGCAGTTCTTC. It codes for CASIIGPPGNEQFF.

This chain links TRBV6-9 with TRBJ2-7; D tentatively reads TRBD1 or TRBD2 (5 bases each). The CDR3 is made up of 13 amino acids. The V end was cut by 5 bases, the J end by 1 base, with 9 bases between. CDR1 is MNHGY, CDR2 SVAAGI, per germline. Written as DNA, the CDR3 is TGTGCCAGCAGTCGGGGCTTGTCCTACGAGCAGTACTTC. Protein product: CASSRGLSYEQYF.

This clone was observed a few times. The DNA for the CDR3 is TGTGCCAGCAGTAGGGTAAGCCCAGGTAACACTGAAGCTTTCTTT. Encoded protein: CASSRVSPGNTEAFF. This sequence joins TRBV9 and TRBJ1-1; no firm D call. Germline CDR1 SGDLS, CDR2 YYNGEE. The CDR3 covers 15 residues. V lost 5 bases and J 2 bases, leaving 16 bases between the germline ends.